The clone carrying this TCR beta chain showed up many times. The data were taken from a study of CDR3 diversity in severe acne. TCRdb re-called the PCR reads through MiXCR, storing one row per CDR3 protein. The table shows some 85,000 distinct CDR3 sequences, with under 55% occurring only once. The CDR3 covers 15 residues. Deletions cut 3 bases from V and 2 bases from J, with 14 bases between. Per the germline V gene, CDR1 is SGHRS and CDR2 is YFSETQ. Material for sequencing was blood. The chain recombines TRBV5-1 with TRBJ2-5; D remains ambiguous. The source of this sequence is a male donor with severe acne vulgaris. CDR3 DNA sequence: TGCGCCAGCAGCTCCTCCGGCCCCCAGCAAGAGACCCAGTACTTC. Translated: CASSSSGPQQETQYF.